The present entry profiles one T cell receptor beta chain with its context. The antigen remains unidentified. Trimming at V came to 0 bases and at J to 3 bases, leaving 9 bases not matched to a gene. CDR1 is MDHEN and CDR2 is SYDVKM in the germline V gene. This CDR3 has 19 amino acids. The assay was immunoSEQ multiplex PCR, and TCRdb's table has in-frame clones only and misses some. Here the sample spans about 480,000 clones, around nine tenths being singletons. The source of the sample is a study of Ad26.COV2.S vaccination and SARS-CoV-2 variants. Treatment noted: around 19 received Ad26.COV2.S at low or high dose, single or two shots; 5 received placebo; per-sample allocation not given. Sampling was performed 63 days after the first vaccine or placebo injection. Vaccination employed an Ad26 vector expressing the Wuhan-strain SARS-CoV-2 spike. Findings of the study overall: After vaccination, substantial breadth of spike-specific CD8+ and CD4+ responses was reported. In TCR breadth and depth analyses, total T cell responses may have been underestimated.

The sequence was collected from a person between 18 and 65 years old who received the Ad26.COV2.S COVID-19 vaccine or a placebo. The input for sequencing was peripheral blood, taken in a trial of Ad26.COV2.S vaccine versus placebo. The chain uses TRBV28 and TRBJ2-4; 12 bases agree with TRBD2. The CDR3 sequence is CASSLWTSGSREGKNIQYF. The CDR3 DNA reads as TGTGCCAGCAGTTTATGGACTAGCGGGAGTCGGGAAGGCAAAAACATTCAGTACTTC.